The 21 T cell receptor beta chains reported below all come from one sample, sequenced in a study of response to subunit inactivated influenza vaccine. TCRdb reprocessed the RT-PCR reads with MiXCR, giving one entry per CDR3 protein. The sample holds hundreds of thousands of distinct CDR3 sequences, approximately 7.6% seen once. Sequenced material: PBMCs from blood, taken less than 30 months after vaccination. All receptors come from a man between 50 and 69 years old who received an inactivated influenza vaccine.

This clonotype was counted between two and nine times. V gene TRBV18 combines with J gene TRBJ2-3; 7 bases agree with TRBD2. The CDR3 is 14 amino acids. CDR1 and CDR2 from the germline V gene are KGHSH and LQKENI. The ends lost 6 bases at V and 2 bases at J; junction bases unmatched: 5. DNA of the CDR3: TGTGCCAGCTCCTCCGGGGGGAACACAGATACGCAGTATTTT. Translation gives CASSSGGNTDTQYF.

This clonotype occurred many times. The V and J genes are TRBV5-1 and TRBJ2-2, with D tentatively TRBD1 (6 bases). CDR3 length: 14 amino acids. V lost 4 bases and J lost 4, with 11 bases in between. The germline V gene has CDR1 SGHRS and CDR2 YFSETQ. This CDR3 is CASSADRITGELFF. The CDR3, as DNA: TGCGCCAGCAGCGCGGACAGAATCACCGGGGAGCTGTTTTTT.

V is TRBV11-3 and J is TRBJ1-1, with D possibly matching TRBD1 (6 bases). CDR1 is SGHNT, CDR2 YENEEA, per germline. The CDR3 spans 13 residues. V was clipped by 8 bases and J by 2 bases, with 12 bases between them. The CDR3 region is CASGEGENTEAFF. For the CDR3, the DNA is TGTGCCAGCGGCGAGGGGGAAAACACTGAAGCTTTCTTT.

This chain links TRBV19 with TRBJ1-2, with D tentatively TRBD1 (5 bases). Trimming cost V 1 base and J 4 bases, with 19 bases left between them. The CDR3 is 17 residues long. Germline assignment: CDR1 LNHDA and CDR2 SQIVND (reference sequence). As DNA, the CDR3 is TGTGCCAGTAGTATAGTGCCTCGGGGCCGCGCCTCCTATGGCTACACCTTC. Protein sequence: CASSIVPRGRASYGYTF.

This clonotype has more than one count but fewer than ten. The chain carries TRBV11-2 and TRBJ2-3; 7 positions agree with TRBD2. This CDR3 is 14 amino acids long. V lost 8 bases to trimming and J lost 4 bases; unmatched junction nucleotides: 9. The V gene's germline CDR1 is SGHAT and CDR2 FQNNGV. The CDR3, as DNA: TGTGCCAGCCCCCCCGGCGGGAGTGCAGATACGCAGTATTTT. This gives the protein CASPPGGSADTQYF.

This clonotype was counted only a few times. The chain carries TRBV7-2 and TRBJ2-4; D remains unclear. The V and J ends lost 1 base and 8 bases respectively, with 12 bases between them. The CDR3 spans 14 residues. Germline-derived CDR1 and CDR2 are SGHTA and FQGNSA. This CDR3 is CASSLGGNLDIQYF. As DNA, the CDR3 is TGTGCCAGCAGCTTAGGTGGGAATTTGGACATTCAGTACTTC.

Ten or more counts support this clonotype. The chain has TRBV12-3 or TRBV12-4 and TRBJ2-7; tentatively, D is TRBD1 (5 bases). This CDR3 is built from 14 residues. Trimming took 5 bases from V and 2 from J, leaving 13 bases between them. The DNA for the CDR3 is TGTGCCAGCAGTCCCCAAACAGGAGCCTACGAGCAGTACTTC. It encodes CASSPQTGAYEQYF.

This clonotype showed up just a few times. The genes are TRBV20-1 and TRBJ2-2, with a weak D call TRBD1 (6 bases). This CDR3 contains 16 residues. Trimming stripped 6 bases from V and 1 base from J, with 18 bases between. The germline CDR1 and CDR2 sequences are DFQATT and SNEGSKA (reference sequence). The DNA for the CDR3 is TGCAGTGCCAAAACACCGGCAGGGGAGAACACCGGGGAGCTGTTTTTT. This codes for CSAKTPAGENTGELFF.

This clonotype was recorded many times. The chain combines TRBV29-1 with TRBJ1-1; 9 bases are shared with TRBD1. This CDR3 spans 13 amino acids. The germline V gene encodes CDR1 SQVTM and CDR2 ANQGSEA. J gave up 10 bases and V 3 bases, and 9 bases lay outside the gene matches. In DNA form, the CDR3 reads TGCAGCGTTGACGGGACAGGGCGGAGTGGAGCTTTCTTT. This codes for CSVDGTGRSGAFF.

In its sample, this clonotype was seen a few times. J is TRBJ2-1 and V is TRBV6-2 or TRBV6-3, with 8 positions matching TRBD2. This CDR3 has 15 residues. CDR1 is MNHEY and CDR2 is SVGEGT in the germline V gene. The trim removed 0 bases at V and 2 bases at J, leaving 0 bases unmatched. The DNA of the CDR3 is TGTGCCAGCAGTTACTCGCGGGAGGCCTACAATGAGCAGTTCTTC. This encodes CASSYSREAYNEQFF.

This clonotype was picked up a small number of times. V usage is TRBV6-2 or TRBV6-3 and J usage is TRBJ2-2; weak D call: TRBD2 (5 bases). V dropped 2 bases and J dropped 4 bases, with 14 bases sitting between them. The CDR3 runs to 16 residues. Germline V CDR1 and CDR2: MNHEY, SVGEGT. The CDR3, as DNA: TGTGCCAGCAGTTACCGGATGGCGGGCGGCACCGGGGAGCTGTTTTTT. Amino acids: CASSYRMAGGTGELFF.

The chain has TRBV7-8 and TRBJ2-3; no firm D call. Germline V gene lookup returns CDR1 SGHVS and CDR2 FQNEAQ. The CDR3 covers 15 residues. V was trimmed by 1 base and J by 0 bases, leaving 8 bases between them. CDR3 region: CASSLVARSTDTQYF. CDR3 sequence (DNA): TGTGCCAGCAGCTTAGTGGCCCGCAGCACAGATACGCAGTATTTT.

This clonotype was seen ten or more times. The CDR3 is CSARDPSSSYNSPLHF. The CDR3 region has the DNA TGCAGTGCTAGAGATCCCTCGAGCTCCTATAATTCACCCCTCCACTTT. The chain combines TRBV20-1 with TRBJ1-6; no firm D call. CDR3 length: 16 amino acids. V shed 0 bases and J shed 0 bases, with 9 bases lying between them. The V gene's germline CDR1 is DFQATT and CDR2 SNEGSKA (reference sequence).

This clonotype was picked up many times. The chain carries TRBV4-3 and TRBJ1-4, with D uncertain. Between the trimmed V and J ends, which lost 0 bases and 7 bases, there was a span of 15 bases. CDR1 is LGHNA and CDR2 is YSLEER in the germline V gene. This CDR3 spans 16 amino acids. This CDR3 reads CASSQDVGGKVEKLFF. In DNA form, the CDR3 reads TGCGCCAGCAGCCAAGATGTGGGTGGGAAAGTTGAAAAACTGTTTTTT.

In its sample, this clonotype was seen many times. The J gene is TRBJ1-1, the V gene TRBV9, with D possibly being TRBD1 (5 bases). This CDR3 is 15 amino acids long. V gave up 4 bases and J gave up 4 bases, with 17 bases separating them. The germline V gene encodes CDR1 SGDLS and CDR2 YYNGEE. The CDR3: CASSSVGGSGTEAFF. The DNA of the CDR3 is TGTGCCAGCAGCTCAGTGGGGGGATCGGGCACTGAAGCTTTCTTT. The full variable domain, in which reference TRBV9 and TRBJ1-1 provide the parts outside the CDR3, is DSGVTQTPKHLITATGQRVTLRCSPRSGDLSVYWYQQSLDQGLQFLIQYYNGEERAKGNILERFSAQQFPDLHSELNLSSLELGDSALYFCASSSVGGSGTEAFFGQGTRLTVV.

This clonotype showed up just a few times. The DNA of the CDR3 is TGTGCCATCAGTGGGCACGGGGGTAGCACAGATACGCAGTATTTT. This sequence encodes CAISGHGGSTDTQYF. The chain employs TRBV10-3 and TRBJ2-3; tentative D call: TRBD2 (6 bases). The germline gives CDR1 ENHRY, CDR2 SYGVKD. This CDR3 is 15 amino acids long. V was trimmed by 4 bases and J by 0 bases, leaving 11 bases between them.

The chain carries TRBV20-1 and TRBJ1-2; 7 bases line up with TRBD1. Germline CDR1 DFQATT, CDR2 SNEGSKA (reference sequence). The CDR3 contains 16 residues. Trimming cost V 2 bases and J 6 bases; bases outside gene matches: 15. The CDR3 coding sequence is TGCAGTGCTAGAAGAAGAGGACAGGTCCATCGGGATGGCTACACCTTC. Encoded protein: CSARRRGQVHRDGYTF.

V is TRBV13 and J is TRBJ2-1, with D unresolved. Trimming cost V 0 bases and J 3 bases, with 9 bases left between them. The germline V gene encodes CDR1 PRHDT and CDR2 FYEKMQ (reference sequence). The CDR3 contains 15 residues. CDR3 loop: CASSLGRAIYNEQFF. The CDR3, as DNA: TGTGCCAGCAGCTTAGGTAGGGCTATCTACAATGAGCAGTTCTTC.

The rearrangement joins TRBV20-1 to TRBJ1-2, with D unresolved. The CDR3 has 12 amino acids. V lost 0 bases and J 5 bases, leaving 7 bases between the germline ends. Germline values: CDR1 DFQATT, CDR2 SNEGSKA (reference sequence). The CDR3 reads CSARDRLYGYTF. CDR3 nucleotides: TGCAGTGCTAGAGATCGACTGTATGGCTACACCTTC.

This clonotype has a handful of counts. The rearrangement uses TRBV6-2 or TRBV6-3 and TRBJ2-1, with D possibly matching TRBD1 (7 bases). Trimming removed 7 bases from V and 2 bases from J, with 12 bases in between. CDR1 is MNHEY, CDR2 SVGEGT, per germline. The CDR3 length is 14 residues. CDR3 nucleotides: TGTGCCAGCACTGGAGGGACAGCCTACAATGAGCAGTTCTTC. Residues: CASTGGTAYNEQFF.

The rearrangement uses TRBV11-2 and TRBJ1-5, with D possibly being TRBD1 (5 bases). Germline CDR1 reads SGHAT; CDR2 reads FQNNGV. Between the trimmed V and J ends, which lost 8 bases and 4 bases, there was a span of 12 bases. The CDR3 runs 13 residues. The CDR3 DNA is TGTGCCAGCGCTCGGGGGAGGAATCAGCCCCAGCATTTT. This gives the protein CASARGRNQPQHF. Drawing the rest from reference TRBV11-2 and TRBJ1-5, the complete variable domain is EAGVAQSPRYKIIEKRQSVAFWCNPISGHATLYWYQQILGQGPKLLIQFQNNGVVDDSQLPKDRFSAERLKGVDSTLKIQPAKLEDSAVYLCASARGRNQPQHFGDGTRLSIL.